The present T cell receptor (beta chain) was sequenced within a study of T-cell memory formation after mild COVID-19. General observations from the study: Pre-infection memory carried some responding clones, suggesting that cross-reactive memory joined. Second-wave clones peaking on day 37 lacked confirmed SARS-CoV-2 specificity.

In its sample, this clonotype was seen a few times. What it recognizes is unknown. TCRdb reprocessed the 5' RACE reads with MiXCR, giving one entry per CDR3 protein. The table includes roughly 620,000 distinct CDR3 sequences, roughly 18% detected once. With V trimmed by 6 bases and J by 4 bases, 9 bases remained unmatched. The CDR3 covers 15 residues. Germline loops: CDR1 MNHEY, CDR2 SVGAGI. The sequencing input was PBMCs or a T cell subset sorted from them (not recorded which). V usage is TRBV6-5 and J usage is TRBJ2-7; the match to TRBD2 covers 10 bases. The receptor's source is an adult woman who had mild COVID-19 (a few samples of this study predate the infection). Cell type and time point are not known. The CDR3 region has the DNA TGTGCCAGCAGCCCGGTCGGGACTAGCGTGTACGAGCAGTACTTC. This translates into CASSPVGTSVYEQYF.